This TCR beta chain was profiled in a study of early T cells in non-severe SARS-CoV-2 infection. Looking at the study overall: Bulk RNA isolated from unsorted whole blood underwent sequencing; chains were not paired. Study findings and constraints: Reliance on VDJdb matching favored anti-spike CD8 responses; private and CD4 specificities were missed.

Germline-derived CDR1 and CDR2 are SGHVS and FNYEAQ. This CDR3 region has 16 residues. Trimming removed 5 bases from V and 0 bases from J, with 16 bases in between. This clonotype was counted many times. Its antigen is unidentified. The library protocol tagged individual cDNA molecules with unique molecular identifiers. TCRdb redid the calling of the 5' RACE reads with MiXCR, one entry per CDR3 protein. The data contain tens of thousands of distinct CDR3 sequences, 6% to 6.5% of them seen just once; the ten biggest clones take up over 10%. The chain couples TRBV7-6 to TRBJ1-1; no definite D call. This TCR derives from an adult who was a healthcare worker with PCR-confirmed SARS-CoV-2 infection or an uninfected control (not recorded which). Material for sequencing was whole blood. The CDR3, as DNA: TGTGCCAGCAGCGGCCTAGAATCCCCTATGAACACTGAAGCTTTCTTT. As protein: CASSGLESPMNTEAFF. Full variable domain (outside the CDR3, taken from reference TRBV7-6 and TRBJ1-1): GAGVSQSPRYKVTKRGQDVALRCDPISGHVSLYWYRQALGQGPEFLTYFNYEAQQDKSGLPNDRFSAERPEGSISTLTIQRTEQRDSAMYRCASSGLESPMNTEAFFGQGTRLTVV.